The sequence of this TCR beta chain was determined in a study of CD8+ T cells in alopecia areata. Study-wide findings and caveats: In scalp samples, resident alphabeta T cells of normal skin are also sequenced.

Using a FACSAria, the CD4+ and CD8+ T cells were sorted from the PBMCs. This clone showed up just once. Its antigen is as yet unknown. V lost 1 base, J lost 1 base, and 7 bases lay in between. The CDR3 consists of 13 residues. The germline CDR1 and CDR2 sequences are SQVTM and ANQGSEA. Extracted RNA was reverse transcribed into cDNA, the sequencing template. TCRdb's copy holds only in-frame clones and misses some; the assay was immunoSEQ multiplex PCR. In the table there are about 180,000 clones, around 63% of which are singletons. This chain links TRBV29-1 with TRBJ1-1; no clear D gene. This sequence was found in a human donor with alopecia areata. Sequenced here: CD4+ T cells sorted from blood, sampled at week 0. The CDR3 protein is CSVEAQANTEAFF. The CDR3 DNA is TGCAGCGTTGAAGCTCAGGCGAACACTGAAGCTTTCTTT. The full variable domain, with the rest looked up from reference TRBV29-1 and TRBJ1-1, is SAVISQKPSRDICQRGTSLTIQCQVDSQVTMMFWYRQQPGQSLTLIATANQGSEATYESGFVIDKFPISRPNLTFSTLTVSNMSPEDSSIYLCSVEAQANTEAFFGQGTRLTVV.